These 10 T cell receptor beta chains share one sample of origin, sequenced in a study of T cell responses to AZD1222 COVID-19 vaccine. Assay used: immunoSEQ multiplex PCR; TCRdb lists only in-frame clones, some missing. Among about 110,000 clones listed, roughly 87% were seen once. Sequencing was performed on peripheral blood, taken 28 days after the second AZD1222 dose. These TCRs come from an adult who received the AZD1222 COVID-19 vaccine.

Here the CDR3 DNA reads TGTGCCAGCAGTTTTCTTTATAACTATGGCTACACCTTC. Its translation is CASSFLYNYGYTF. The gene calls are TRBV5-4 and TRBJ1-2; no clear D gene. The CDR3 loop spans 13 amino acids. Trimming removed 5 bases from V and 1 base from J, with 9 bases in between. Germline V gene data show CDR1 as SGHNT and CDR2 as YYREEE (reference sequence).

This chain joins TRBV10-2 and TRBJ1-1; TRBD1 matches at 8 bases. V dropped 10 bases and J dropped 5; count of bases not matched to a gene: 12. The germline CDR1 and CDR2 sequences are WSHSY and SAAADI. The CDR3 spans 14 residues. The CDR3 loop is CATFRTGQGTEAFF. The CDR3 DNA reads as TGCGCCACCTTCCGGACAGGGCAAGGGACTGAAGCTTTCTTT.

This clone rates as medium-sized (0.01 to 0.1%). The V call is TRBV2, the J call TRBJ2-7; 8 bases fit TRBD1. The length of the CDR3 is 12 residues. Trimming removed 5 bases from V and 5 bases from J; junction bases left unmatched: 2. Germline V gene lookup returns CDR1 SNHLY and CDR2 FYNNEI. This chain's CDR3 is CASSSGQDEQYF. CDR3 DNA sequence: TGTGCCAGCAGTTCGGGACAGGACGAGCAGTACTTC.

Only one count was recorded for this clone. The chain carries TRBV6-2 or TRBV6-3 and TRBJ1-5; D gene unclear. V lost 5 bases and J lost 3, with 8 bases in between. Germline CDR1 MNHEY, CDR2 SVGEGT. The CDR3 is 13 amino acids. The CDR3 DNA reads as TGTGCCAGCAGTCCCCAACTCAATCAGCCCCAGCATTTT. Translating it yields CASSPQLNQPQHF.

This chain joins TRBV7-9 and TRBJ1-5, with 7 positions matching TRBD1. The CDR3 has 13 residues. Germline V lookup: CDR1 SEHNR, CDR2 FQNEAQ (reference sequence). The V segment lost 8 bases and the J segment 6 bases; nucleotides outside the gene matches: 7. CDR3 DNA sequence: TGTGCCAGCGGGCCAGGGGGAGGTCAGCCCCAGCATTTT. It codes for CASGPGGGQPQHF.

The J gene is TRBJ2-5, the V gene TRBV19, with 8 bases matching TRBD2. The CDR3 sequence is 14 residues long. CDR1 and CDR2 (germline): LNHDA, SQIVND (reference sequence). The CDR3, as DNA: TGTGCTAGCGGGGAAAATACAGACCAAGAGACCCAGTACTTC. Amino acids: CASGENTDQETQYF.

The rearrangement joins TRBV24-1 to TRBJ2-1; D is possibly TRBD2 (7 bases). This CDR3 region has 13 residues. V lost 10 bases, J lost 6 bases, and 15 bases lay in between. The V gene's germline CDR1 is KGHDR and CDR2 SFDVKD. The CDR3 loop is CATEGGLVNEQFF. For the CDR3, the DNA is TGTGCCACGGAGGGGGGGCTGGTCAATGAGCAGTTCTTC.

The genes are TRBV29-1 and TRBJ2-2; D remains ambiguous. Germline V lookup: CDR1 SQVTM, CDR2 ANQGSEA. The CDR3 totals 14 residues. The germline V and J ends were trimmed by 1 base and 2 bases, with 8 bases remaining between them. The CDR3: CSVEVQINTGELFF. The CDR3 DNA sequence: TGCAGCGTTGAAGTACAGATTAACACCGGGGAGCTGTTTTTT.

The CDR3 nucleotides are TGTGCCAGCAGCTTGGATTGGCCCCAGCATTTT. Amino acid sequence: CASSLDWPQHF. The rearrangement uses TRBV5-8 and TRBJ1-5, with D unresolved. Germline CDR1 SGHTS, CDR2 YDEGEE. The germline V and J ends were trimmed by 0 bases and 9 bases, with 4 bases remaining between them. The CDR3 is made up of 11 amino acids.

The chain uses TRBV5-6 and TRBJ2-2, with D perhaps assigned TRBD1 or TRBD2 (5 bases each). V was pared by 3 bases and J by 2 bases, with 11 bases between. Per germline, CDR1 SGHDT and CDR2 YYEEEE. This CDR3 has 15 amino acids. DNA for the CDR3: TGTGCCAGCAGCTCCCGGGACCACAACACCGGGGAGCTGTTTTTT. Translation: CASSSRDHNTGELFF. The full variable domain, in which reference TRBV5-6 and TRBJ2-2 provide the parts outside the CDR3, is DAGVTQSPTHLIKTRGQQVTLRCSPKSGHDTVSWYQQALGQGPQFIFQYYEEEERQRGNFPDRFSGHQFPNYSSELNVNALLLGDSALYLCASSSRDHNTGELFFGEGSRLTVL.